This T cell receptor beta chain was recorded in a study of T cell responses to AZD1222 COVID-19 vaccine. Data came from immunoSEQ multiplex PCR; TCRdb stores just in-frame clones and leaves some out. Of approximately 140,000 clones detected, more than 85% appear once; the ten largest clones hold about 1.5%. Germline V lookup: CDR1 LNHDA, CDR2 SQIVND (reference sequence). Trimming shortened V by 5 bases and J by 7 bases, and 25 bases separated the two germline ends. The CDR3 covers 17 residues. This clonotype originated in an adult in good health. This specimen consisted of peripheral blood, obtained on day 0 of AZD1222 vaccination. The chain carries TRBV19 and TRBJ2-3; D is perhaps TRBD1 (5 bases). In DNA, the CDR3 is TGTGCCAGTAGTCCCCGTTCTGAGGCAGGGTCCCATCATACGCAGTATTTT. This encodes CASSPRSEAGSHHTQYF.